The rows below give T cell receptor beta chains drawn from one sample of a study of early T cells in non-severe SARS-CoV-2 infection. TCRdb itself ran the 5' RACE reads through MiXCR, one entry per CDR3 protein. The sample carries about 70,000 distinct CDR3 sequences, around an eighth recorded once. Sequences were obtained from whole blood. These receptor sequences come from an adult who was a healthcare worker with PCR-confirmed SARS-CoV-2 infection or an uninfected control (not recorded which). CDR3s include the opening cysteine and the closing phenylalanine or tryptophan. D genes are given only for firm matches. A row's size may be missing; if present it is once, few, many or a size class.

TGTGCCAGCAGTTTATCGGGGACTAGCAGCTCCTACGAGCAGTACTTC | CASSLSGTSSSYEQYF | TRBV27 | many | TRBD2 | TRBJ2-7 | 16
TGTGCCAGCAGCTTAAGGATGATGAACACTGAAGCTTTCTTT | CASSLRMMNTEAFF | TRBV11-2 | few | - | TRBJ1-1 | 14
TGCGCCAGCAGTCCCAGCGCGGGAGGGTACGAGCAGTACTTC | CASSPSAGGYEQYF | TRBV5-1 | few | TRBD2 | TRBJ2-7 | 14
TGCGCCAGCAGCCGGGACTCCGCGAACACCGGGGAGCTGTTTTTT | CASSRDSANTGELFF | TRBV5-1 | many | - | TRBJ2-2 | 15
TGTGCCATCAGTGAAGGACAGGGGGCTAACTATGGCTACACCTTC | CAISEGQGANYGYTF | TRBV10-3 | many | TRBD1 | TRBJ1-2 | 15
TGTGCCAGCAGCTCGACAGGGAAAAATTACAATGAGCAGTTCTTC | CASSSTGKNYNEQFF | TRBV7-9 | many | TRBD1 | TRBJ2-1 | 15
TGCAGTGCCCAGGAGGGGGGCACTGAAGCTTTCTTT | CSAQEGGTEAFF | TRBV20-1 | - | - | TRBJ1-1 | 12
TGCGCCAGCAGCTTGGTGGGGACAGGGGGCCGAAATGAGCAGTTCTTC | CASSLVGTGGRNEQFF | TRBV5-1 | many | TRBD1 | TRBJ2-1 | 16
TGTGCCAGCAGTTTGTCAGAGAACACCGGGGAGCTGTTTTTT | CASSLSENTGELFF | TRBV12-3/TRBV12-4 | many | - | TRBJ2-2 | 14
TGTGCCAGCCGACCGACTGCCGGGAGGGTGACCTACAATGAGCAGTTCTTC | CASRPTAGRVTYNEQFF | TRBV7-2 | - | TRBD2 | TRBJ2-1 | 17
TGTGCCAGCGGGGGAACTAGCGGTAACACCGGGGAGCTGTTTTTT | CASGGTSGNTGELFF | TRBV9 | many | TRBD2 | TRBJ2-2 | 15
TGTGCCAGCAGTTTAAGAGCGGGAGGGACAGATACGCAGTATTTT | CASSLRAGGTDTQYF | TRBV12-3/TRBV12-4 | many | TRBD2 | TRBJ2-3 | 15
TGTGCCAGCAGCGACGTACGGGGCAAAAACATTCAGTACTTC | CASSDVRGKNIQYF | TRBV11-2 | many | - | TRBJ2-4 | 14
TGTGCCACCAGTGACCCCAGGGGGTCTGGAAACACCATATATTTT | CATSDPRGSGNTIYF | TRBV24-1 | - | TRBD1 | TRBJ1-3 | 15
TGTGCCATCAGAGCCCAGGCCGGGACTAGCGCCTCCAATGAGCAGTTCTTC | CAIRAQAGTSASNEQFF | TRBV10-3 | many | TRBD2 | TRBJ2-1 | 17
TGTGCCAGCAGCTTGGGGCAGGCAAGAAACTATGGCTACACCTTC | CASSLGQARNYGYTF | TRBV5-4 | many | - | TRBJ1-2 | 15
TGTGCCAGCAGTTTGGGTGACGGACCTAATGAAAAACTGTTTTTT | CASSLGDGPNEKLFF | TRBV12-3/TRBV12-4 | many | - | TRBJ1-4 | 15
TGTGCCAGCAGTGTGTTAACTGAAGCTTTCTTT | CASSVLTEAFF | TRBV25-1 | many | - | TRBJ1-1 | 11
TGTGCCAGCAGTCACGTCAGGAGAACAGAGACCCAGTACTTC | CASSHVRRTETQYF | TRBV11-2 | many | - | TRBJ2-5 | 14
TGTGCCAGCAGCATGGGACAGGGGAATGAAAAACTGTTTTTT | CASSMGQGNEKLFF | TRBV7-9 | many | TRBD1 | TRBJ1-4 | 14
TGTGCCAGCAGCGCATCCGGGCCGGGCGAGCAGTACTTC | CASSASGPGEQYF | TRBV9 | few | - | TRBJ2-7 | 13
TGTGCCAGCACCCAATTATCGGGGGGCCTCTATGGCTACACCTTC | CASTQLSGGLYGYTF | TRBV28 | once | - | TRBJ1-2 | 15
TGTGCCAGCAGCCAATTCGAGGGGTCTAATAGTGGCTACACCTTC | CASSQFEGSNSGYTF | TRBV3-1 | many | - | TRBJ1-2 | 15
TGTGCCAGCTCTCCGGGACAGAACAATGAGCAGTTCTTC | CASSPGQNNEQFF | TRBV18 | many | TRBD1 | TRBJ2-1 | 13
TGTGCCAGCAGCTTAGGGCACCCGGACTACAATGAGCAGTTCTTC | CASSLGHPDYNEQFF | TRBV7-2 | - | - | TRBJ2-1 | 15
TGTGCCAGCAGCGTAGCGGTAAACACTGAAGCTTTCTTT | CASSVAVNTEAFF | TRBV9 | many | - | TRBJ1-1 | 13
TGTGCCAGCAGTTTAGTGAGGGATAGCAATCAGCCCCAGCATTTT | CASSLVRDSNQPQHF | TRBV27 | many | - | TRBJ1-5 | 15
TGCGCCAGCAGCCTATGGGACGCCAGCACAGATACGCAGTATTTT | CASSLWDASTDTQYF | TRBV4-3 | - | - | TRBJ2-3 | 15
TGTGCCAGCAGTTACAAGTCATTCCAGTACTTC | CASSYKSFQYF | TRBV6-5 | many | - | TRBJ2-5 | 11
TGTGCCAGCAGCTCCCCAGGGGGGTCCACAGATACGCAGTATTTT | CASSSPGGSTDTQYF | TRBV11-2 | many | - | TRBJ2-3 | 15
TGTGCCAGTAGTATAACCGTATCTAATGAAAAACTGTTTTTT | CASSITVSNEKLFF | TRBV19 | many | - | TRBJ1-4 | 14
TGTGCCATCAGTCCTAGCGGGAGAAAACACAATGAGCAGTTCTTC | CAISPSGRKHNEQFF | TRBV10-3 | many | TRBD2 | TRBJ2-1 | 15
TGTGCCAGCAGCCGGAGCGGGTCCCACAATGAGCAGTTCTTC | CASSRSGSHNEQFF | TRBV3-1 | many | - | TRBJ2-1 | 14
TGTGCCAGCAGGGAGGGAGGGCCAAACTACGAGCAGTACTTC | CASREGGPNYEQYF | TRBV6-1 | many | TRBD2 | TRBJ2-7 | 14
TGTGCCAGCAGCTTGGAGATCAGGGAGAACATTCAGTACTTC | CASSLEIRENIQYF | TRBV7-2 | many | - | TRBJ2-4 | 14
TGTGCCAGCAGTTTATGGGGACAGGGGGCGAGGAACGAGCAGTACTTC | CASSLWGQGARNEQYF | TRBV28 | - | TRBD1 | TRBJ2-7 | 16
TGCAGTGCTAGTCTCGGATTGAATGAGCAGTTCTTC | CSASLGLNEQFF | TRBV20-1 | many | - | TRBJ2-1 | 12
TGTGCCAGCAGCCCGACGGGGCAGGGGTATGGCTACACCTTC | CASSPTGQGYGYTF | TRBV9 | many | - | TRBJ1-2 | 14
TGTGCCAGCAGCAAAGAGGTGGGACAGTTCTATGGCTACACCTTC | CASSKEVGQFYGYTF | TRBV21-1 | many | - | TRBJ1-2 | 15
TGTGCCAGCAGTTTAGGCGGGAGTCTGGTGGACGAGCAGTACTTC | CASSLGGSLVDEQYF | TRBV12-3/TRBV12-4 | - | TRBD2 | TRBJ2-7 | 15
TGCAGTGTCCGGAGGTGGGGGCAGAACACTGAAGCTTTCTTT | CSVRRWGQNTEAFF | TRBV20-1 | many | - | TRBJ1-1 | 14
TGTGCCATCAGCTCACTAGCGGCTGTATCAGATACGCAGTATTTT | CAISSLAAVSDTQYF | TRBV10-3 | - | TRBD2 | TRBJ2-3 | 15
TGTGCCACCAGTGAGGGGGGGCCCTACGAGCAGTACTTC | CATSEGGPYEQYF | TRBV24-1 | many | - | TRBJ2-7 | 13
TGTGCCACCAGCAGAGATGAGCTAGCGGGGACCACAGATACGCAGTATTTT | CATSRDELAGTTDTQYF | TRBV15 | many | TRBD2 | TRBJ2-3 | 17
TGTGCCAGCAGCTCGTATGGGAGGGATACGCAGTATTTT | CASSSYGRDTQYF | TRBV7-9 | few | - | TRBJ2-3 | 13
TGTGCCAGCAGCCTTGGGGCACCCCTCCACTTT | CASSLGAPLHF | TRBV12-3/TRBV12-4 | many | - | TRBJ1-6 | 11
TGTGCCAGCAGAAACTCTTGGGGGGGCAAGAACGAGCAGTACTTC | CASRNSWGGKNEQYF | TRBV6-6 | many | - | TRBJ2-7 | 15
TGTGCCAGCAGTGGAGGGACGAAGGCTTTCTTT | CASSGGTKAFF | TRBV6-5 | many | - | TRBJ1-1 | 11
TGTGCCAGCAGTTTAGCCCCGACGTGGGGTGAGCAGTTCTTC | CASSLAPTWGEQFF | TRBV27 | few | - | TRBJ2-1 | 14
TGCGCCAGCAGCCTTGGACTAGCCGGCACCGGGGAGCTGTTTTTT | CASSLGLAGTGELFF | TRBV10-1 | many | TRBD2 | TRBJ2-2 | 15
TGCAGTGGGCTCGATCAACGAGGCTACGAGCAGTACTTC | CSGLDQRGYEQYF | TRBV20-1 | - | - | TRBJ2-7 | 13
TGTGCCAGCAGCGACCCACACAGGGCCTCTGGAAACACCATATATTTT | CASSDPHRASGNTIYF | TRBV7-8 | many | - | TRBJ1-3 | 16
TGCAGCGCTCTCGGACTAGCGGTCTCCACAGATACGCAGTATTTT | CSALGLAVSTDTQYF | TRBV29-1 | many | TRBD2 | TRBJ2-3 | 15
TGTGCCAGCAAGAGCGGAGGGAGGGCCTACGAGCAGTACTTC | CASKSGGRAYEQYF | TRBV6-6 | many | TRBD2 | TRBJ2-7 | 14
TGTGCCAGCAGCCAAGTCTGGAATGAGCAGTTCTTC | CASSQVWNEQFF | TRBV14 | many | - | TRBJ2-1 | 12
TGCAGCGTTGAATCTTGGGGCGGCTCTGGGGCCAACGTCCTGACTTTC | CSVESWGGSGANVLTF | TRBV29-1 | many | - | TRBJ2-6 | 16
TGCAGTGCTAGCCACACTAGCGTTCTTTCCGAGCAGTACTTC | CSASHTSVLSEQYF | TRBV20-1 | many | TRBD2 | TRBJ2-7 | 14
TGTGCCAGCAGTTTATCGAGGGGGCAGATCAGCTCCTATAATTCACCCCTCCACTTT | CASSLSRGQISSYNSPLHF | TRBV27 | many | TRBD1 | TRBJ1-6 | 19
TGTGCCAGCAGTATGTTCTCCCAATCGGACACCGGGGAGCTGTTTTTT | CASSMFSQSDTGELFF | TRBV2 | many | - | TRBJ2-2 | 16